Described below is a single T cell receptor beta chain sequence and its context. Time point in this sample: pretreatment peripheral blood. This CDR3 has 14 residues. CDR1 and CDR2 from the germline V gene are SNHLY and FYNNEI. Unmatched junction bases numbered 3, after V lost 3 bases and J lost 4 bases. This sample was included in a study of PD-L1 blockade in urothelial cancer. Study overall: The patients' atezolizumab therapy, 1,200 mg intravenously every 3 weeks, started in the mid-2010s. Males with bladder-origin urothelial cancer constituted about 85% of the 29 patients. Analysis of blood occurred 3 weeks (second dose) and 6 weeks after treatment start. Across blood samples, T cells had a median count of about 140,000.

Method: immunoSEQ multiplex PCR; TCRdb's copy keeps in-frame clones and lacks some. The data show fewer than 60,000 clones, with approximately 83% seen just once and 15% to 19% held by the top ten. V is TRBV2 and J is TRBJ1-2; 9 bases are a match to TRBD1. The TCR originated in a man aged 65 to 85 with urothelial cancer. The source material was PBMCs, sampled around atezolizumab (anti-PD-L1) treatment. The CDR3 sequence: CASSERTGAYGYTF. The CDR3 DNA is TGTGCCAGCAGTGAGAGGACAGGGGCCTATGGCTACACCTTC.